The next 4 T cell receptor beta chains were all read from a single sample in a study of molecular identifiers for immune sequencing clone quantification. TCRdb used MiXCR to reprocess the PCR reads, holding one entry per CDR3 protein. The sample has about 320,000 distinct CDR3 sequences, about a fifth seen once. Material: naive CD8+ T cells from blood, with Jurkat cell RNA spiked in. As to subset: FACS-sorted CD8+CD4-CCR7+CD45RA+ naive T cells. These receptors all come from a human donor in good health. Some libraries in this study had Jurkat cell RNA spiked in.

At least ten counts were recorded for this clonotype. The chain employs TRBV7-9 and TRBJ2-5; maybe TRBD2 (6 bases). The length of the CDR3 is 16 residues. The germline V gene encodes CDR1 SEHNR and CDR2 FQNEAQ (reference sequence). V gave up 5 bases and J gave up 3 bases, with 19 bases separating them. The CDR3 coding sequence is TGTGCCAGCAGCGCTACCACGGGACTCCTGAAAGAGACCCAGTACTTC. It specifies CASSATTGLLKETQYF.

This clonotype came up many times. The chain uses TRBV13 and TRBJ1-1, with 7 bases identical to TRBD1. This CDR3 is built from 12 residues. CDR1 PRHDT and CDR2 FYEKMQ come from the germline V gene (reference sequence). V shed 5 bases and J 6 bases; nucleotides not matched to a gene: 3. The CDR3 reads CASSLGQSEAFF. The CDR3 nucleotides read TGTGCCAGCAGCCTGGGACAGTCTGAAGCTTTCTTT.

In the case of this clonotype: A much larger clonotype is one base distant, so this may be a read error. The rearrangement links TRBV28 to TRBJ1-5; D not certain. The CDR3 extends over 13 amino acids. The germline V gene has CDR1 MDHEN and CDR2 SYDVKM. The DNA of the CDR3 is TGTGCCAGCAGTTTATTTAGCAATCGGCCCCAGCATTTT. Protein product: CASSLFSNRPQHF.

This clonotype has ten or more counts. V is TRBV14 and J is TRBJ2-7; maybe TRBD2 (5 bases). Trimming left V 5 bases short and J 3 bases short, with 11 bases between. Germline lookup yields CDR1 SGHDN and CDR2 FVKESK. CDR3 length: 13 amino acids. CDR3 sequence: CASSNVGVYEQYF. CDR3 coding DNA: TGTGCCAGCAGCAACGTCGGGGTCTACGAGCAGTACTTC.